The 20 T cell receptor beta chains given below trace back to one sample, sequenced in a study of response to subunit inactivated influenza vaccine. Each CDR3 protein is one row after TCRdb ran MiXCR on the RT-PCR reads. This sample has about 780,000 distinct CDR3 sequences, with approximately 17% found just once. This material consisted of PBMCs from blood, taken roughly 5 days after vaccination. These receptors came from a man aged 45 to 65 who received an inactivated influenza vaccine.

The chain has TRBV29-1 and TRBJ1-3; possible D gene TRBD1, 5 bases. V was trimmed by 6 bases and J by 0 bases, leaving 6 bases between them. Germline assignment: CDR1 SQVTM and CDR2 ANQGSEA. The CDR3 spans 12 residues. CDR3 amino acids: CSVRVSGNTIYF. CDR3 DNA: TGCAGCGTCAGGGTCTCTGGAAACACCATATATTTT.

In its sample, this clonotype was seen a few times. This chain joins TRBV2 and TRBJ2-7; D is perhaps TRBD1 (5 bases). Germline values: CDR1 SNHLY, CDR2 FYNNEI. V was pared by 6 bases and J by 3 bases, with 15 bases between. The CDR3 has 14 residues. CDR3 sequence reads: CASRGQGKLYEQYF. The CDR3 DNA reads TGTGCCAGCAGAGGGCAGGGAAAACTCTACGAGCAGTACTTC.

The table lists this clonotype with a few counts. V usage is TRBV12-3 or TRBV12-4 and J usage is TRBJ1-1, with D uncertain. The V gene lost 6 bases and the J gene lost 5 bases, with 10 bases spanning the gap. The CDR3 sequence is 12 residues long. The CDR3 protein is CASSPRQTEAFF. The CDR3 DNA reads TGTGCCAGCAGCCCAAGACAAACTGAAGCTTTCTTT.

The gene calls are TRBV5-1 and TRBJ2-1; 10 bases match TRBD2. The germline V gene encodes CDR1 SGHRS and CDR2 YFSETQ. This CDR3 spans 17 amino acids. J lost 7 bases, V lost 3 bases, and 13 bases had no gene match. The CDR3 region is CASSWLDSGGRRNEQFF. DNA of the CDR3: TGCGCCAGCAGCTGGCTAGATAGCGGGGGGCGCCGGAATGAGCAGTTCTTC.

This clonotype was seen a few times. The chain combines TRBV24-1 with TRBJ1-3; 7 bases align to TRBD1. This CDR3 has 17 amino acids. Germline-derived CDR1 and CDR2 are KGHDR and SFDVKD. The junction had 16 bases not matched to a gene; V was cut back by 2 bases and J by 10 bases. The CDR3 DNA is TGTGCCACCAGTGATTCCGATTGGGGAGGACAGGAGGGGACCATATATTTT. As protein: CATSDSDWGGQEGTIYF.

CDR3 residues: CSASAGFTDTQYF. In DNA, the CDR3 is TGCAGTGCTAGTGCGGGATTTACAGATACGCAGTATTTT. J is TRBJ2-3 and V is TRBV20-1; D may be TRBD2 (6 bases). Germline V gene lookup returns CDR1 DFQATT and CDR2 SNEGSKA (reference sequence). V lost 3 bases, J lost 3 bases, and 10 bases lay in between. CDR3 length equals 13 residues.

The chain links TRBV9 to TRBJ1-4; D unclear. V lost 2 bases and J 7 bases, leaving 6 bases between the germline ends. CDR3 length equals 12 residues. Per germline, CDR1 SGDLS and CDR2 YYNGEE. The chain's CDR3 is CASSVPGEKLFF. The CDR3 nucleotides are TGTGCCAGCAGCGTCCCTGGTGAAAAACTGTTTTTT. The variable domain in full, with the rest retrieved from reference TRBV9 and TRBJ1-4, is DSGVTQTPKHLITATGQRVTLRCSPRSGDLSVYWYQQSLDQGLQFLIQYYNGEERAKGNILERFSAQQFPDLHSELNLSSLELGDSALYFCASSVPGEKLFFGSGTQLSVL.

This rearrangement joins TRBV5-1 to TRBJ2-7; 8 nucleotides align to TRBD1. Trimming cost V 4 bases and J 2 bases; bases outside gene matches: 5. Germline-derived CDR1 and CDR2 are SGHRS and YFSETQ. The CDR3 loop spans 14 amino acids. DNA for the CDR3: TGCGCCAGCAGCCAAGGGACAGGTACCTACGAGCAGTACTTC. This sequence encodes CASSQGTGTYEQYF.

The chain has TRBV24-1 and TRBJ2-2, with D perhaps TRBD1 (6 bases). This CDR3 comprises 17 residues. Germline V gene lookup returns CDR1 KGHDR and CDR2 SFDVKD. V was trimmed by 6 bases and J by 2 bases, leaving 18 bases between them. CDR3 amino acids: CATSNNREQGNTGELFF. CDR3 nucleotide sequence: TGTGCCACCAGTAACAACCGGGAACAGGGAAACACCGGGGAGCTGTTTTTT.

This chain joins TRBV7-9 and TRBJ1-2, with D maybe TRBD1 (5 bases). The CDR3 has 15 residues. Per germline, CDR1 SEHNR and CDR2 FQNEAQ (reference sequence). Trimming pared 1 base from V and 5 bases from J, leaving 14 bases between. The CDR3: CASSLDLVSGYGYTF. In DNA, the CDR3 is TGTGCCAGCAGCTTAGATCTGGTTTCAGGGTATGGCTACACCTTC.

The chain carries TRBV7-6 and TRBJ2-2; 8 positions agree with TRBD1. Germline V gives CDR1 SGHVS, CDR2 FNYEAQ. V was clipped by 6 bases and J by 4 bases; unmatched bases: 7. CDR3 length equals 15 residues. The CDR3 spells CASSLRQGSTGELFF. The CDR3 DNA is TGTGCCAGCAGTTTGAGACAGGGGTCCACCGGGGAGCTGTTTTTT.

Only a few counts were recorded for this clonotype. The rearrangement uses TRBV11-2 and TRBJ2-3; 11 nucleotides line up with TRBD2. The germline V gene encodes CDR1 SGHAT and CDR2 FQNNGV. CDR3 size: 17 residues. The V gene end was trimmed by 2 bases and the J gene end by 2 bases; junction bases not matched to a gene: 6. The CDR3 DNA reads TGTGCCAGCAGCTTAATCGGTAGCGGGAGGGCCACAGATACGCAGTATTTT. It specifies CASSLIGSGRATDTQYF.

CDR3 coding DNA: TGTGCCACCAGCAGAGAGGCTTTGCGGGGAGGCTACGAGCAGTACTTC. Amino acid sequence: CATSREALRGGYEQYF. This sequence joins TRBV15 and TRBJ2-7, with D maybe TRBD2 (6 bases). The CDR3 spans 16 residues. Trimming took off 0 bases at V and 3 bases at J, with 15 bases between the two ends. Germline V gene data show CDR1 as LNHNV and CDR2 as YYDKDF (reference sequence).

V and J are TRBV20-1 and TRBJ2-3, with 13 bases aligning to TRBD2. Germline lookup yields CDR1 DFQATT and CDR2 SNEGSKA (reference sequence). The CDR3 totals 16 residues. The CDR3, as DNA: TGCCCCGGTGGACTAGCGGGAGCTCATTGCACAGATACGCAGTATTTT. It codes for CPGGLAGAHCTDTQYF.

The chain links TRBV6-2 or TRBV6-3 to TRBJ1-2; D is ambiguous. In germline, CDR1 is MNHEY, CDR2 SVGEGT. This CDR3 has 13 amino acids. Trimming took 5 bases from V and 1 from J, leaving 8 bases between them. The DNA of the CDR3 is TGTGCCAGCAGTAAACAGAGTAACTATGGCTACACCTTC. Residues: CASSKQSNYGYTF.

This clonotype was recorded a few times. The V and J genes are TRBV7-9 and TRBJ1-3; no firm D call. V gave up 5 bases and J gave up 2 bases, with 4 bases separating them. The CDR3 sequence is 12 residues long. Looked up from germline, CDR1 is SEHNR and CDR2 is FQNEAQ (reference sequence). Here the CDR3 reads CASSKPGNTIYF. In DNA form, the CDR3 reads TGTGCCAGCAGCAAACCTGGAAACACCATATATTTT.

This clonotype was counted between two and nine times. This chain joins TRBV9 and TRBJ2-5; D gene uncertain. The germline V gene encodes CDR1 SGDLS and CDR2 YYNGEE. The V end was cut by 0 bases, the J end by 3 bases, with 6 bases between. The CDR3 runs 13 residues. The CDR3 nucleotides read TGTGCCAGCAGCGTAGGGTTTGAAGAGACCCAGTACTTC. Amino acid sequence: CASSVGFEETQYF.

The chain carries TRBV7-9 and TRBJ1-1; no firm D call. This CDR3 has 16 amino acids. From germline, CDR1 is SEHNR and CDR2 FQNEAQ (reference sequence). V lost 1 base and J lost 0, with 12 bases in between. The CDR3 DNA is TGTGCCAGCAGCTTAGGGTTCGGATCAATGAACACTGAAGCTTTCTTT. As protein: CASSLGFGSMNTEAFF.

This clonotype appeared a few times. This sequence joins TRBV5-1 and TRBJ2-7; D possibly corresponds to TRBD2 (5 bases). Germline V CDR1 and CDR2: SGHRS, YFSETQ. The CDR3 spans 16 residues. Trimming took 0 bases from V and 3 from J, leaving 16 bases between them. Here the CDR3 reads CASSLAGGSLNYEQYF. The CDR3 nucleotides read TGCGCCAGCAGCTTGGCGGGTGGGAGCCTTAACTACGAGCAGTACTTC.

Only a few counts were recorded for this clonotype. The chain joins TRBV29-1 to TRBJ2-7, with TRBD2 identical over 10 bases. CDR3 length: 14 residues. Germline values: CDR1 SQVTM, CDR2 ANQGSEA. With 6 bases clipped from V and 2 bases from J, the junction kept 7 bases outside the gene matches. CDR3 protein: CSVARTSGAYEQYF. CDR3 sequence (DNA): TGCAGCGTCGCCAGGACTAGCGGAGCCTACGAGCAGTACTTC.